The T cell receptor beta chain described here comes from a study of metastatic and nonmetastatic thyroid tumors. Looked up from germline, CDR1 is WSHSY and CDR2 is SAAADI. The CDR3 has 15 residues. V was clipped by 0 bases and J by 5 bases; unmatched bases: 6. No treatment had been given to any patient before thyroid surgery. This clone was recorded many times. MiXCR re-clonotyped the PCR reads for TCRdb. The sample has about 12,000 clones; roughly 30% are singletons. The chain uses TRBV10-2 and TRBJ2-5; TRBD1 agrees at 7 bases. Source material: tumor tissue. This receptor was identified in a female donor with papillary thyroid cancer or a benign thyroid nodule (not recorded which). Some clones in this sample may be carry-over from other donors' samples. The chain's CDR3 is CASSESDRDGETQYF. CDR3 bases: TGCGCCAGCAGTGAGTCTGACAGGGATGGGGAGACCCAGTACTTC.